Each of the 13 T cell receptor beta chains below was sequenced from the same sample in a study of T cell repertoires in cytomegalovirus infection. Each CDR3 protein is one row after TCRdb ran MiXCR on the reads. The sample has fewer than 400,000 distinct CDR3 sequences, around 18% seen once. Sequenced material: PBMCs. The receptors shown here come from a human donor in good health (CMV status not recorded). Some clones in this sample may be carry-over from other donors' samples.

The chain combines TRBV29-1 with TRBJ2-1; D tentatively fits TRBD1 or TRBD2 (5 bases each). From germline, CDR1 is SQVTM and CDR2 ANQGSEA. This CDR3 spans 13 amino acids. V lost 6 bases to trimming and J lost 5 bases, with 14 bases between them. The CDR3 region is CSVTPRGNNEQFF. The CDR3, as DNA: TGCAGCGTGACCCCCCGGGGCAACAATGAGCAGTTCTTC.

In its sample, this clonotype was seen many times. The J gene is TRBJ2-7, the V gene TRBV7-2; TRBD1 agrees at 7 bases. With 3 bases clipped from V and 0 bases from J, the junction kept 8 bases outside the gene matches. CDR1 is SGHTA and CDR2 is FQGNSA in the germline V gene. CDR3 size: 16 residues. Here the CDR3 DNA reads TGTGCCAGCAGCTTCCGATGGGACAGCAACTCCTACGAGCAGTACTTC. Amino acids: CASSFRWDSNSYEQYF.

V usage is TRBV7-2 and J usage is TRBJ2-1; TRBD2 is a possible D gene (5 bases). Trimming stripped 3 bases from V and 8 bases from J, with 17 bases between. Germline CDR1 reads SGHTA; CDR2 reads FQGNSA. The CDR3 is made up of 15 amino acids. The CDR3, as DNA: TGTGCCAGCAGCTTTTTGGCCCTTGAGGGCCATGAGCAGTTCTTC. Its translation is CASSFLALEGHEQFF. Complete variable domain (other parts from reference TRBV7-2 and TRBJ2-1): GAGVSQSPSNKVTEKGKDVELRCDPISGHTALYWYRQSLGQGLEFLIYFQGNSAPDKSGLPSDRFSAERTGGSVSTLTIQRTQQEDSAVYLCASSFLALEGHEQFFGPGTRLTVL.

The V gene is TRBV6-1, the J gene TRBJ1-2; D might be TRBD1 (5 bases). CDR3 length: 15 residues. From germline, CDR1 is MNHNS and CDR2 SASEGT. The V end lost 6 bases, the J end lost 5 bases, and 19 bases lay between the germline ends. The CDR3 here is CASSRGERSGYGYTF. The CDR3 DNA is TGTGCCAGCAGCCGAGGGGAAAGGAGCGGGTATGGCTACACCTTC.

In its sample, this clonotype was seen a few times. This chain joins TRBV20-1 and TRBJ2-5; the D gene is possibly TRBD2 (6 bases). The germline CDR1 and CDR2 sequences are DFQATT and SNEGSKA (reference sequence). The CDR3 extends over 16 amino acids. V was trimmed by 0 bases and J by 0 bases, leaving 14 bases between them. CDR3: CSARDSIADYQETQYF. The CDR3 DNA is TGCAGTGCTAGAGATTCGATAGCGGACTACCAAGAGACCCAGTACTTC.

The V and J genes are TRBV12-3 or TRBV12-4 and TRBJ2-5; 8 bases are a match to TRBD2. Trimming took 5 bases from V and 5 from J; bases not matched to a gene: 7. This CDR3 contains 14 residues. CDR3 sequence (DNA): TGTGCCAGCAGTCCGGGGGGGAAGGGGGAGACCCAGTACTTC. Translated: CASSPGGKGETQYF.

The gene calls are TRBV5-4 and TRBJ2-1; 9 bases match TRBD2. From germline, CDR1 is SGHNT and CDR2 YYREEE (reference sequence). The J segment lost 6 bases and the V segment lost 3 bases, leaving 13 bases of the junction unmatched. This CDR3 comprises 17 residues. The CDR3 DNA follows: TGTGCCAGCAGCTGGGGGGGGCTAGCGGGAAGACCCAATGAGCAGTTCTTC. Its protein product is CASSWGGLAGRPNEQFF.

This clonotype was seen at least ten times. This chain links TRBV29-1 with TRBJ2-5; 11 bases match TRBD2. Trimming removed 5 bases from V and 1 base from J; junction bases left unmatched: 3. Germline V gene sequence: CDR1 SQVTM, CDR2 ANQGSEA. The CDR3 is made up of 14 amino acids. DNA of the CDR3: TGCAGCGTTATGGGACTAGCGGTCCAAGAGACCCAGTACTTC. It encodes CSVMGLAVQETQYF.

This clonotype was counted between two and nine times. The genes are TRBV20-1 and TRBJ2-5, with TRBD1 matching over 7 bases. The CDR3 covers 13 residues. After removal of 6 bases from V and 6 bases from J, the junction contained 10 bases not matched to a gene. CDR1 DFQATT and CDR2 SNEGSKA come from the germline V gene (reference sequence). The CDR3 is CSAADRVGKTQYF. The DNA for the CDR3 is TGCAGTGCAGCCGACAGGGTTGGTAAGACCCAGTACTTC.

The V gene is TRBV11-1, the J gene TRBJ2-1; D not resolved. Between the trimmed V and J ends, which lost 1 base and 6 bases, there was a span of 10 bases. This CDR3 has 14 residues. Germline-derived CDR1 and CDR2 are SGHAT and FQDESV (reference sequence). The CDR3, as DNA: TGTGCCAGCAGCTTAGTAGCCCACTTCAATGAGCAGTTCTTC. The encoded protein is CASSLVAHFNEQFF.

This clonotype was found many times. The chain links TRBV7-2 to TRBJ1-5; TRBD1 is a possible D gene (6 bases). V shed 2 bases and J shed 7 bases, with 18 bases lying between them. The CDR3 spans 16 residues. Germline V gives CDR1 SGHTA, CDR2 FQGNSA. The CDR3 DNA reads TGTGCCAGCAGCTTATATCCGTTGGGGGCTGACCAGCCCCAGCATTTT. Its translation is CASSLYPLGADQPQHF.

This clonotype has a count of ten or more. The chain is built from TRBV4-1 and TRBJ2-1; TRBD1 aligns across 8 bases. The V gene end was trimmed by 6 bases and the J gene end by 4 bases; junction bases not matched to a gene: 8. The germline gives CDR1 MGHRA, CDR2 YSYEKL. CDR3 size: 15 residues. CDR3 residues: CASRRRTGQYNEQFF. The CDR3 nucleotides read TGCGCCAGCAGGCGGCGGACAGGGCAGTACAATGAGCAGTTCTTC.

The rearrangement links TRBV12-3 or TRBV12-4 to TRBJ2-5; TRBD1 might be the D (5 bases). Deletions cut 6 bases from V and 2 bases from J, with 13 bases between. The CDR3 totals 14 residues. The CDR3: CASSPAGAQETQYF. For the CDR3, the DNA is TGTGCCAGCAGCCCCGCTGGGGCACAAGAGACCCAGTACTTC.